This T cell receptor beta chain was documented in a study of OX40 agonist ivuxolimab in advanced cancers. General notes on the study: Ivuxolimab, which targeted the costimulatory receptor OX40 (CD134), was an agonistic, fully human IgG2 monoclonal antibody. The dose-escalation cohort was about 87% male with a mean age of around 62 years, ranging from roughly 23 to 90. The paper covers the monotherapy dose-escalation part of the phase I ivuxolimab trial, which included N ≈ 50 patients. Patients were allowed to have had prior anti-PD-1, anti-PD-L1 or anti-CTLA-4 therapy, and roughly 40% of the dose-escalation patients had previously received checkpoint inhibitors. Three dose-escalation patients achieved partial responses, one with hepatocellular carcinoma and two with cutaneous melanoma. The purpose of peripheral TCRbeta sequencing was to test whether ivuxolimab changed TCR sequence diversity and led to clonal T-cell expansion. Of the roughly 51 patients in dose escalation, approximately 20 had hepatocellular carcinoma, some 15 had melanoma, 9 had renal cell carcinoma and 9 had head and neck cancer. Intravenous ivuxolimab was administered to patients every 2 weeks at six dose levels: 0.01, 0.1, 0.3, 1.5, 3 and 10 mg/kg. Paper-wide results and their limitations: At doses of 0.1 to 3.0 mg/kg, clonal expansion of both CD4+ and CD8+ T cells in blood was seen between baseline and week 6. In the 0.1-3.0 mg/kg groups, partial responders were among the patients with the lowest normalized peripheral clonal expansion, particularly in CD8+ T cells. Low levels of normalized T-cell clonal expansion were also seen in some nonresponding patients. The antigen specificity of the peripheral T cells that underwent clonal expansion was not determined. After ivuxolimab, CD8+ T cells had more expanded clones than CD4+ T cells on average.

Genomic DNA was isolated from the sorted cells so that the TCRbeta CDR3 region could be sequenced. TCRbeta CDR3 regions were sequenced using the immunoSEQ Assay. The source is immuneACCESS, and TCRdb retained only in-frame sequences with V and J called. Part of the clones is not carried over; for the studies checked, unresolved V genes explain less than half of this, and the remainder is unexplained. Here the sample has 78,000 or so clones; roughly nine tenths occur a single time. 2.5% to 3% of the sample is held by the ten biggest clonotypes. The trial excluded patients who had a history of autoimmune disease or were on systemic immunosuppression. Peripheral blood for TCR sequencing was collected from all dose cohorts at baseline, on cycle 4 day 1, and on cycle 7 day 1. The samples were drawn from a first-in-human, open-label, multicenter phase I dose-escalation trial of ivuxolimab. Adults with locally advanced or metastatic head and neck squamous cell, hepatocellular, melanoma or renal cell carcinoma were enrolled in the trial. CD4+ and CD8+ T cells were sorted separately from peripheral blood before TCR sequencing.

The CDR3 spans 16 residues, from the cysteine through the phenylalanine. Only CDR3 DNA is held: 48 bases, read in frame from base 1. V is trimmed back by 2 bases and J by 8 bases, and the junction contains 10 bases that no gene match accounts for. CDR1 and CDR2, looked up from the germline V gene, are SGDLS and YYNGEE. Details on this clone: The antigen it recognizes is unknown. Per-base qualities were not stored, and no clone one base away is much larger.

The material sequenced was CD4+ or CD8+ T cells sorted from blood, taken in a trial of the OX40 agonist ivuxolimab. The clonotype comes from an adult with an advanced solid tumor such as melanoma, head and neck, liver or kidney cancer. The chain is assembled from TRBV9 and TRBJ1-4; 9 bases in the junction line up with TRBD1. Read as DNA, the sequence is TGTGCCAGCAGCGTTACCCCGGGACAGGGAGACGAAAAACTGTTTTTT. It encodes CASSVTPGQGDEKLFF. With all but the CDR3 taken from the reference TRBV9 and TRBJ1-4 genes, the full variable domain is: DSGVTQTPKHLITATGQRVTLRCSPRSGDLSVYWYQQSLDQGLQFLIQYYNGEERAKGNILERFSAQQFPDLHSELNLSSLELGDSALYFCASSVTPGQGDEKLFFGSGTQLSVL.